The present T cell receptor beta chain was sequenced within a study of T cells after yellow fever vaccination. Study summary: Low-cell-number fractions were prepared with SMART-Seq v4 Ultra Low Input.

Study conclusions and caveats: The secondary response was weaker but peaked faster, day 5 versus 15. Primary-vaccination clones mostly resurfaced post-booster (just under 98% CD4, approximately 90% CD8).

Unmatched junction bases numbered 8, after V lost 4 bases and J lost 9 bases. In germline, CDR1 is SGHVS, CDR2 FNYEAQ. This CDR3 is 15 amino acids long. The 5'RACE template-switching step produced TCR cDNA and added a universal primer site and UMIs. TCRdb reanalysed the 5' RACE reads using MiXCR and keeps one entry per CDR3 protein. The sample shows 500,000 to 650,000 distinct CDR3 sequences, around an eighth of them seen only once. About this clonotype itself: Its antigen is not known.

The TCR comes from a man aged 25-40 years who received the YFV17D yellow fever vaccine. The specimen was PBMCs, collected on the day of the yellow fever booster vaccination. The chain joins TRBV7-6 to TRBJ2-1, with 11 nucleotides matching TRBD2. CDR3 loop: CASSSIAGGPVEQFF. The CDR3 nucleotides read TGTGCCAGCAGCTCCATAGCGGGAGGGCCGGTTGAGCAGTTCTTC.